This T cell receptor beta chain was observed in a study of T cell changes during pregnancy in multiple sclerosis. This table comes from immunoSEQ multiplex PCR, and its TCRdb copy is limited to in-frame clones, with some not included. The sample lists fewer than 150,000 clones, about 96% occurring once. Germline CDR1 reads SGHNT; CDR2 reads YYREEE (reference sequence). J gave up 8 bases and V 1 base, and 6 bases lay outside the gene matches. The length of the CDR3 is 14 residues. V gene TRBV5-4 combines with J gene TRBJ2-3; TRBD2 aligns across 8 bases. The material was peripheral blood, obtained after pregnancy. The TCR sequence derives from a female donor with multiple sclerosis, enrolled in a pregnancy study. The CDR3 DNA sequence: TGTGCCAGCAGCTTGTCCGCGGGGGGAGGTACGCAGTATTTT. It is translated as CASSLSAGGGTQYF.